This T cell receptor (beta chain) was documented in a study of PD-L1 blockade in urothelial cancer. Across the whole study: Timepoints chosen for blood analysis were 3 weeks (second dose) and 6 weeks after treatment start.

Spike-ins of synthetic TCR analog templates went into each PCR. The data were produced by immunoSEQ multiplex PCR, yet TCRdb's version contains in-frame clones alone and is incomplete. The sample lists 50,000 to 60,000 clones, approximately 84% occurring once. The TCR sequence derives from a man aged 40-50 years with urothelial cancer. The material sequenced was PBMCs, taken around atezolizumab (anti-PD-L1) treatment.

The CDR3 protein is CASSFTTATNEKLFF. The CDR3 DNA sequence: TGTGCCAGCAGTTTTACGACAGCAACTAATGAAAAACTGTTTTTT. This chain links TRBV28 with TRBJ1-4; weak D call: TRBD1 (5 bases). The CDR3 totals 15 residues. Between the trimmed V and J ends, which lost 3 bases and 0 bases, there was a span of 8 bases. The germline CDR1 and CDR2 sequences are MDHEN and SYDVKM. Filled out from reference TRBV28 and TRBJ1-4, the complete variable domain reads DVKVTQSSRYLVKRTGEKVFLECVQDMDHENMFWYRQDPGLGLRLIYFSYDVKMKEKGDIPEGYSVSREKKERFSLILESASTNQTSMYLCASSFTTATNEKLFFGSGTQLSVL.